Below, one TCR beta chain is given with its context. It lacks a known antigen. Base qualities are not recorded, but no much larger clone differs from it by a single base. The CDR3 starts with the cysteine, ends with the phenylalanine, and has 15 residues. Only the CDR3 DNA is retained, 45 bases long and in frame from the first base. V is pared back by 4 bases and J by 0 bases, with 11 bases lying between the germline termini. In the germline V gene, CDR1 corresponds to SGHRS and CDR2 to YFSETQ. To sequence the TCRbeta CDR3 region, genomic DNA was isolated from the sorted cells. The immunoSEQ Assay was used to sequence the TCRbeta CDR3 regions. TCRdb's version of the immuneACCESS table is confined to in-frame rearrangements and falls short of the full clone set. An unresolved V gene accounts for under half of the shortfall where checked; the remainder is of unknown origin. For this sample the table gives just under 65,000 clones, of which 70% to 90% were detected only once. Over 1% of the sample is held by the ten biggest clonotypes.

These data belong to a study of OX40 agonist ivuxolimab in advanced cancers. For context, the study as a whole: Ivuxolimab was an agonistic, fully human IgG2 monoclonal antibody directed against OX40 (CD134), a costimulatory receptor. Patients were allowed to have had prior anti-PD-1, anti-PD-L1 or anti-CTLA-4 therapy, and roughly 40% of the dose-escalation patients had been treated with checkpoint inhibitors. Intravenous ivuxolimab was administered to patients every 2 weeks at six dose levels: 0.01, 0.1, 0.3, 1.5, 3 and 10 mg/kg. Peripheral TCRbeta sequencing aimed to test whether ivuxolimab altered TCR sequence diversity and caused clonal T-cell expansion. Partial responses occurred in three dose-escalation patients, of whom one had hepatocellular carcinoma and two had cutaneous melanoma. In the dose-escalation cohort, 82.7% of patients were male, and the mean age was approximately 60 years, with a range of roughly 20 to 85. Among the roughly 52 dose-escalation patients, around 19 had hepatocellular carcinoma, roughly 15 melanoma, 9 renal cell carcinoma and 9 head and neck cancer. The paper covers the monotherapy dose-escalation part of the phase I ivuxolimab trial, which included N ≈ 52 patients.

Patients with a history of autoimmune disease or receiving systemic immunosuppression were excluded from the trial. In every dose cohort, peripheral blood was drawn for TCR sequencing at baseline, cycle 4 day 1, and cycle 7 day 1. Samples were obtained from an open-label, multicenter, first-in-human phase I dose-escalation trial of ivuxolimab. Adults with locally advanced or metastatic melanoma, renal cell, hepatocellular, or head and neck squamous cell carcinoma were enrolled in the trial. CD4+ and CD8+ T cells were sorted separately from peripheral blood before TCR sequencing. Results the study describes overall, beyond this receptor: After ivuxolimab, CD8+ T cells had more expanded clones than CD4+ T cells on average. Low levels of normalized T-cell clonal expansion were also seen in some nonresponding patients. Which antigens the clonally expanded peripheral T cells were specific for was not determined. At doses of 0.1 to 3.0 mg/kg, clonal expansion of both CD4+ and CD8+ blood T cells was observed from baseline to week 6. Partial responders in the 0.1-3.0 mg/kg groups had among the lowest normalized peripheral clonal expansion, especially among CD8+ T cells.

The sample consisted of CD4+ or CD8+ T cells sorted from blood, taken in a trial of the OX40 agonist ivuxolimab. The source is an adult with an advanced solid tumor such as melanoma, head and neck, liver or kidney cancer. The sequence joins TRBV5-1 to TRBJ2-1; matching of 6 bases hints at TRBD2 as the D gene. The bases read TGCGCCAGCAGCGTAGCGGAACCCTCCTACAATGAGCAGTTCTTC. This codes for CASSVAEPSYNEQFF.